This T cell receptor (beta chain) is from a study of regulatory dendritic cells for organ transplantation (dated by TCRdb to the late 2010s). For context, the study as a whole: Before and after allostimulation with regulatory or mature dendritic cells, TCRbeta repertoires were sequenced from sorted naive and memory CD4+ and CD8+ T cells.

TCRbeta CDR3 regions were amplified by multiplexed two-step PCR using Vbeta-specific forward primers and Jbeta-specific reverse primers. Through the immunoSEQ service, the TCRbeta libraries were run on an Illumina instrument for sequencing. Per the original workflow: IMGT annotation was used to assign V, D and J genes, and synthetic CDR3 analogues were used to correct counts for multiplex PCR bias. Repertoire clonality was computed in the immunoSEQ Analyzer as one minus normalized Shannon entropy. Fisher's exact test with Benjamini-Hochberg false discovery rate control was used to define clonal expansion, with two-tailed P<0.01. Entries here come from immuneACCESS through TCRdb and include only in-frame sequences with V and J called. Some clones fail to appear in such tables; in the studies checked, an unresolved V gene covers under half of the shortfall, and the cause of the remainder is unknown. V and J calls and clone size are copied from that table; D and trimming were computed from the DNA. In all, the sample holds about 29,000 clones, and around 79% of those were seen once. About 2.4% of the sample is held by the ten biggest clonotypes.

The CDR3 runs 14 amino acids, cysteine and phenylalanine included. Left in the record is the CDR3 DNA by itself, 42 bases read in frame from the first base. This clone was counted a single time. Its target antigen remains unknown. Per-nucleotide qualities are absent, and no much larger clonotype sits a single base away. FACS was used to sort CD4+ or CD8+ cells into naive T cells (CD45RA+) and memory T cells (CD45RO+). The T cells used for TCR sequencing were obtained from two healthy control subjects. For the mixed lymphocyte reactions, sorted T cell subsets left unstimulated acted as baseline controls. Genomic DNA was extracted with the Qiagen DNeasy Blood & Tissue Kit. On the study overall, not on this receptor specifically: Only a couple of subjects were sequenced, and considerable between-individual heterogeneity in the alloreactive memory CD8+ T cell pool was noted by the authors. In both subjects, allostimulation led to expansion of memory CD8+ clones, although regulatory dendritic cells appeared to cause more limited expansion than mature dendritic cells did. Naive CD4+ and CD8+ T cells showed highly diverse repertoires, whereas memory cells were less diverse and memory CD8+ cells were the most oligoclonal. Of the resting subsets, the one holding the most alloreactive TCR clonotypes was memory CD8+ T cells.

The TCR was taken from a human donor in good health. Sample: memory CD4+ T cells from blood. This specimen's cell subset or site label, per the study, means: CD45RO+ memory T cells. Recombination joined TRBV1 with TRBJ1-4; the table names TRBD1, a call not compared with the DNA. TRBV1 is designated a pseudogene. In nucleotides, the sequence is TGCACCAGCAGCCAAGGACAGGGGACTGAAAAACTGTTTTTT. The translation is CTSSQGQGTEKLFF.